This T cell receptor beta chain was recovered during a study of regulatory T cells in long-lasting Graves disease. Trimming took 4 bases from V and 6 from J; bases not matched to a gene: 6. Germline V gene sequence: CDR1 SNHLY, CDR2 FYNNEI. The CDR3 has 14 residues. This clonotype was seen repeatedly, ten times or more. Time point indicated: newly diagnosed GD, antithyroid drugs for less than 3 months. Preparation of the TCR library used RNA extracted from PBMCs. Arm-PCR of CDR3 regions and iRepertoire HTBI primers were used to build TCR beta libraries. TCRdb independently ran MiXCR on the multiplex PCR reads; one entry per CDR3 protein. Of hundreds of thousands of distinct CDR3 sequences in the sample, more than 15% were seen once. In addition, the sample was reused for a study of T cells in Graves' hyperthyroidism and ophthalmopathy.

The receptor comes from a man younger than 35 with Graves disease. V gene TRBV2 combines with J gene TRBJ2-7; TRBD2 matches 10 bases. Sequenced here: peripheral blood mononuclear cells (PBMCs), sampled at new diagnosis, from a patient treated with antithyroid drugs. CDR3 residues: CASSVSIAGGEQYF. The CDR3 DNA reads as TGTGCCAGCAGTGTATCGATAGCGGGAGGCGAGCAGTACTTC.